These 26 T cell receptor beta chains were sequenced from one sample in a study of T cell responses to AZD1222 COVID-19 vaccine. Sequenced by immunoSEQ multiplex PCR; TCRdb stores in-frame clones only, minus some. The data contain approximately 140,000 clones, approximately 94% of them seen just once; the ten biggest clones take up roughly 1.3%. Sequenced material: peripheral blood, taken on day 0 of AZD1222 vaccination. These receptors all stem from an adult in good health.

V gene TRBV15 combines with J gene TRBJ2-5; tentative D call: TRBD1 (5 bases). This CDR3 is built from 14 residues. Germline CDR1 and CDR2: LNHNV and YYDKDF (reference sequence). Trimming shortened V by 3 bases and J by 0 bases, and 8 bases separated the two germline ends. CDR3 nucleotides: TGTGCCACCAGCAGCGCAGGGTACCAAGAGACCCAGTACTTC. It encodes CATSSAGYQETQYF.

This chain links TRBV7-9 with TRBJ2-3; 10 bases are shared with TRBD2. This CDR3 region has 17 residues. The ends lost 4 bases at V and 4 bases at J; junction bases unmatched: 11. Germline CDR1 and CDR2: SEHNR and FQNEAQ (reference sequence). CDR3 amino acids: CASSWGEAGGRPDTQYF. In DNA, the CDR3 is TGTGCCAGCAGCTGGGGAGAAGCGGGGGGGCGCCCAGATACGCAGTATTTT. Full variable domain (remainder filled in from reference TRBV7-9 and TRBJ2-3): DTGVSQNPRHKITKRGQNVTFRCDPISEHNRLYWYRQTLGQGPEFLTYFQNEAQLEKSRLLSDRFSAERPKGSFSTLEIQRTEQGDSAMYLCASSWGEAGGRPDTQYFGPGTRLTVL.

The chain combines TRBV5-4 with TRBJ2-3; 9 nucleotides line up with TRBD1. CDR1 SGHNT and CDR2 YYREEE come from the germline V gene (reference sequence). Losses at the gene ends were 4 bases for V and 4 bases for J; bases not matched to a gene: 7. The CDR3 has 15 amino acids. In DNA form, the CDR3 reads TGTGCCAGCAGCCGCCCCGGGACAGGGTCAGATACGCAGTATTTT. It yields the protein CASSRPGTGSDTQYF.

The chain joins TRBV18 to TRBJ2-7; D perhaps matches TRBD2 (5 bases). The germline V and J ends were trimmed by 5 bases and 0 bases, with 17 bases remaining between them. CDR1 KGHSH and CDR2 LQKENI come from the germline V gene. The CDR3 is made up of 16 amino acids. The CDR3 coding sequence is TGTGCCAGCTCATCGGCTCGGGGTTTAAGCTCCTACGAGCAGTACGTC. Translation gives CASSSARGLSSYEQYV.

V is TRBV15 and J is TRBJ2-3; tentative D call: TRBD1 (6 bases). V was cut by 1 base and J by 6 bases, with 11 bases left in between. Germline V gene lookup returns CDR1 LNHNV and CDR2 YYDKDF (reference sequence). The CDR3 has 14 residues. CDR3 nucleotides: TGTGCCACCAGCAGAGGTTGGGGGCTGGATACGCAGTATTTT. Translating gives CATSRGWGLDTQYF.

The rearrangement joins TRBV7-8 to TRBJ2-7, with 9 bases identical to TRBD1. V dropped 4 bases and J dropped 1; count of bases not matched to a gene: 11. Germline lookup yields CDR1 SGHVS and CDR2 FQNEAQ. The CDR3 extends over 17 amino acids. The CDR3 DNA sequence: TGTGCCAGCAGCTCCTACGCCGGGGACAGGGCTTCCTACGAGCAGTACGTC. Protein product: CASSSYAGDRASYEQYV.

The V gene is TRBV12-5, the J gene TRBJ1-6, with a weak D call TRBD1 (5 bases). This CDR3 has 21 residues. V lost 0 bases to trimming and J lost 8 bases, with 29 bases between them. Germline assignment: CDR1 LGHNT and CDR2 FRNRAP. This chain's CDR3 is CASGLVPYTGPITGPDSPLHF. The CDR3 DNA follows: TGTGCTAGTGGTTTGGTACCTTATACGGGACCGATCACCGGGCCGGATTCACCCCTCCACTTT. Using reference TRBV12-5 and TRBJ1-6 for the parts outside the CDR3, the full variable domain is DARVTQTPRHKVTEMGQEVTMRCQPILGHNTVFWYRQTMMQGLELLAYFRNRAPLDDSGMPKDRFSAEMPDATLATLKIQPSEPRDSAVYFCASGLVPYTGPITGPDSPLHFGNGTRLTVT.

This clone appeared a single time. The junction departs from germline at one end; a sequencing error may be responsible. The chain joins TRBV10-2 to TRBJ1-1; 8 bases align to TRBD1. CDR3 length: 12 residues. Germline values: CDR1 WSHSY, CDR2 SAAADI. DNA for the CDR3: TGCGCCAGCACCGACCCCGGACAGGGATACGGTTTT. This translates into CASTDPGQGYGF.

The chain employs TRBV14 and TRBJ2-3; TRBD2 aligns across 13 bases. The CDR3 has 19 amino acids. V shed 1 base and J 3 bases; nucleotides not matched to a gene: 10. The germline CDR1 and CDR2 sequences are SGHDN and FVKESK. The CDR3 sequence is CASSQVIGLAGVVTDTQYF. Here the CDR3 DNA reads TGTGCCAGCAGCCAAGTGATCGGACTAGCGGGAGTCGTTACAGATACGCAGTATTTT. Drawing the rest from reference TRBV14 and TRBJ2-3, the complete variable domain is EAGVTQFPSHSVIEKGQTVTLRCDPISGHDNLYWYRRVMGKEIKFLLHFVKESKQDESGMPNNRFLAERTGGTYSTLKVQPAELEDSGVYFCASSQVIGLAGVVTDTQYFGPGTRLTVL.

This rearrangement joins TRBV7-6 to TRBJ2-1; D ambiguous. The length of the CDR3 is 12 residues. Germline V CDR1 and CDR2: SGHVS, FNYEAQ. Trimming shortened V by 2 bases and J by 10 bases, and 9 bases separated the two germline ends. CDR3 in DNA: TGTGCCAGCAGCTTAAAGGAGTCCGAGCAGTTCTTC. Amino acids: CASSLKESEQFF.

The V call is TRBV24-1, the J call TRBJ2-1; D is unresolved. CDR3 length: 13 amino acids. The germline gives CDR1 KGHDR, CDR2 SFDVKD. The V and J ends lost 2 bases and 4 bases respectively, with 5 bases between them. The CDR3 here is CATSDSGYNEQFF. CDR3 bases: TGTGCCACCAGTGATTCCGGGTACAATGAGCAGTTCTTC.

The chain links TRBV28 to TRBJ1-4; 7 nucleotides align to TRBD1. Trimming at V came to 5 bases and at J to 3 bases, leaving 3 bases not matched to a gene. This CDR3 contains 14 residues. Germline V gene lookup returns CDR1 MDHEN and CDR2 SYDVKM. The DNA of the CDR3 is TGTGCCAGCAGTCCAGGGGGACCTAATGAAAAACTGTTTTTT. Amino acid sequence: CASSPGGPNEKLFF.

The rearrangement uses TRBV4-1 and TRBJ2-1, with D hard to call. This CDR3 is built from 14 residues. V was trimmed by 0 bases and J by 3 bases, leaving 6 bases between them. Germline CDR1 MGHRA, CDR2 YSYEKL. As DNA, the CDR3 is TGCGCCAGCAGCCAAGAGGGGAACTACAATGAGCAGTTCTTC. Translating gives CASSQEGNYNEQFF.

The rearrangement joins TRBV24-1 to TRBJ2-3; TRBD2 aligns across 7 bases. V gave up 3 bases and J gave up 3 bases; unmatched junction bases: 11. The length of the CDR3 is 17 residues. CDR1 and CDR2 (germline): KGHDR, SFDVKD. CDR3 coding DNA: TGTGCCACCAGTGATAAGTTTAGGACTAGACGTACAGATACGCAGTATTTT. This encodes CATSDKFRTRRTDTQYF.

This chain connects TRBV11-2 to TRBJ1-4; perhaps TRBD1 as D (6 bases). This CDR3 contains 15 residues. Looked up from germline, CDR1 is SGHAT and CDR2 is FQNNGV. Trimming took off 6 bases at V and 8 bases at J, with 19 bases between the two ends. DNA of the CDR3: TGTGCCAGCAGTAACTCCCTGGGGGCAGGAGAAAAACTGTTTTTT. The encoded protein is CASSNSLGAGEKLFF.

The rearrangement uses TRBV12-3 or TRBV12-4 and TRBJ1-2; D gene ambiguous. This CDR3 comprises 13 residues. V lost 2 bases and J lost 4, with 8 bases in between. The CDR3 sequence: CASSLRDLYGYTF. CDR3 DNA sequence: TGTGCCAGCAGTTTAAGGGATCTCTATGGCTACACCTTC.

This clone has just a few counts. This chain uses TRBV7-9 with TRBJ1-3; weak D call: TRBD1 (5 bases). CDR3 length equals 14 residues. V lost 5 bases, J lost 8 bases, and 16 bases lay in between. Germline V CDR1 and CDR2: SEHNR, FQNEAQ (reference sequence). The CDR3 DNA sequence: TGTGCCAGCAGCCCACCTTCGGGGGAGCACACCATATATTTT. This codes for CASSPPSGEHTIYF.

The rearrangement links TRBV7-9 to TRBJ2-5; TRBD1 matches 9 bases. The V gene end was trimmed by 6 bases and the J gene end by 4 bases; junction bases not matched to a gene: 12. In germline, CDR1 is SEHNR, CDR2 FQNEAQ (reference sequence). The CDR3 length is 16 residues. The chain's CDR3 is CASSLLGTGIIETQYF. The DNA of the CDR3 is TGTGCCAGCAGTTTGCTCGGGACAGGGATCATAGAGACCCAGTACTTC. Full variable domain (rest looked up from reference TRBV7-9 and TRBJ2-5): DTGVSQNPRHKITKRGQNVTFRCDPISEHNRLYWYRQTLGQGPEFLTYFQNEAQLEKSRLLSDRFSAERPKGSFSTLEIQRTEQGDSAMYLCASSLLGTGIIETQYFGPGTRLLVL.

This chain links TRBV7-2 with TRBJ1-2, with 8 bases that match TRBD1. V dropped 3 bases and J dropped 2; count of bases not matched to a gene: 2. CDR1 and CDR2 from the germline V gene are SGHTA and FQGNSA. CDR3 length equals 14 residues. CDR3 region: CASSFWDRNYGYTF. CDR3 in DNA: TGTGCCAGCAGCTTCTGGGACAGGAACTATGGCTACACCTTC.

This clone was seen just once. The V gene is TRBV6-5, the J gene TRBJ2-7; TRBD2 might be the D (6 bases). The germline V gene has CDR1 MNHEY and CDR2 SVGAGI. Trimming removed 5 bases at V and 4 bases at J, with 12 bases between. The CDR3 covers 13 residues. CDR3 residues: CASSRDGLYEQYV. CDR3 sequence (DNA): TGTGCCAGCAGTCGGGACGGACTATACGAGCAGTACGTC.

CDR3 in DNA: TGCAGCGTGGGGGGGATGAGTAATGAAAAACTGTTTTTT. This encodes CSVGGMSNEKLFF. This chain uses TRBV29-1 with TRBJ1-4; tentative D call: TRBD1 (5 bases). Germline CDR1 is SQVTM and CDR2 is ANQGSEA. This CDR3 spans 13 amino acids. Trimming took off 6 bases at V and 4 bases at J, with 12 bases between the two ends.

The sample holds one count of this clone. The V and J genes are TRBV7-6 and TRBJ1-2; D possibly corresponds to TRBD1 (5 bases). Germline V gene lookup returns CDR1 SGHVS and CDR2 FNYEAQ. The CDR3 totals 14 residues. V was cut by 5 bases and J by 8 bases, with 18 bases left in between. The CDR3 nucleotides are TGTGCCAGCAGCCCCCAGGCGGCCCCAGGGGGCTACACCTTC. This encodes CASSPQAAPGGYTF.

This chain uses TRBV6-6 with TRBJ2-7; perhaps TRBD1 as D (6 bases). The V end lost 5 bases, the J end lost 2 bases, and 16 bases lay between the germline ends. Germline V lookup: CDR1 MNHNY, CDR2 SVGAGI (reference sequence). CDR3 length: 15 residues. CDR3 sequence (DNA): TGTGCCAGCAGTCCAAACCGGGACACAACCTACGAGCAGTACGTC. It yields the protein CASSPNRDTTYEQYV.

The table lists this clone with a few counts. The chain joins TRBV27 to TRBJ1-5, with D maybe TRBD1 (5 bases). The CDR3 length is 15 residues. CDR1 and CDR2 from the germline V gene are MNHEY and SMNVEV (reference sequence). The V end was cut by 5 bases, the J end by 3 bases, with 14 bases between. The CDR3: CASSPLGGFNQPQHF. The CDR3 DNA reads as TGTGCCAGCAGTCCCTTGGGGGGATTCAATCAGCCCCAGCATTTT.

This sequence joins TRBV7-2 and TRBJ2-1; tentative D call: TRBD1 (5 bases). This CDR3 spans 15 amino acids. Germline V CDR1 and CDR2: SGHTA, FQGNSA. V dropped 1 base and J dropped 9 bases, with 16 bases sitting between them. The CDR3 is CASSLGLLGVSEQFF. The CDR3, as DNA: TGTGCCAGCAGCTTAGGACTCCTAGGGGTGAGTGAGCAGTTCTTC.

The chain joins TRBV6-5 to TRBJ1-2; D is perhaps TRBD1 (5 bases). The CDR3 is 14 amino acids. Deletions cut 4 bases from V and 6 bases from J, with 15 bases between. Germline CDR1 reads MNHEY; CDR2 reads SVGAGI. The CDR3 coding sequence is TGTGCCAGCAGTTTGACGGGGGGTCCCGATGGCTACACCTTC. Its protein is CASSLTGGPDGYTF.